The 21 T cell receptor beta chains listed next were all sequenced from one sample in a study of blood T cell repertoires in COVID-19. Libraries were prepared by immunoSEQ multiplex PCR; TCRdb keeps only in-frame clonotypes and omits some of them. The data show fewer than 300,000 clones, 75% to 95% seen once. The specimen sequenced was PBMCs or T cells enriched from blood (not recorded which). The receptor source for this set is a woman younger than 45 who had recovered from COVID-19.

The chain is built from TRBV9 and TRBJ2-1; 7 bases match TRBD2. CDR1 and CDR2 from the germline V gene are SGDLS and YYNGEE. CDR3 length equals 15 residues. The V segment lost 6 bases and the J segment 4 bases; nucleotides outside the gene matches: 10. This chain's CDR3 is CASTLLGEGYNEQFF. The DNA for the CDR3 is TGTGCCAGCACCCTACTAGGGGAGGGATACAATGAGCAGTTCTTC.

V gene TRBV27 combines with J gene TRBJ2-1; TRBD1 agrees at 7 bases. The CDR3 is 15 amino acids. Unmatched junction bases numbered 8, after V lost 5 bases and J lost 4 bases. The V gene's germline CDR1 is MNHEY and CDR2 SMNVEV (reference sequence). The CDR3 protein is CASSASGTVYNEQFF. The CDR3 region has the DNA TGTGCCAGCAGTGCCTCTGGGACAGTTTACAATGAGCAGTTCTTC.

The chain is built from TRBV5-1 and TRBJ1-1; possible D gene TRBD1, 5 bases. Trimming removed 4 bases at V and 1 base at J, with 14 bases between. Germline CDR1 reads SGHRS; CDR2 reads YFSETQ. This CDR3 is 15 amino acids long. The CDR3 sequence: CASSPAGSGNTEAFF. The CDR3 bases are TGCGCCAGCAGCCCCGCAGGGTCTGGGAACACTGAAGCTTTCTTT.

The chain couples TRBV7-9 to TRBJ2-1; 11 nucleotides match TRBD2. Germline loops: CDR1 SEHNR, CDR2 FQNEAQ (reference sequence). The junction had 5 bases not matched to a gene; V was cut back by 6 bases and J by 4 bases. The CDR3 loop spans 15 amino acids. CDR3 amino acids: CASRAGTSGYNEQFF. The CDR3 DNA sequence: TGTGCCAGCAGGGCGGGGACTAGCGGATACAATGAGCAGTTCTTC.

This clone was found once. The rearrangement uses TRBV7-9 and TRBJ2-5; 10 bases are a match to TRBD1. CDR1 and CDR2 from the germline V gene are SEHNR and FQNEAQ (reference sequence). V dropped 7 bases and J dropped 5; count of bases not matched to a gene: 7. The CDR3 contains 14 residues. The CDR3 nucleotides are TGTGCCAGCACCCCCGACAGGGGGCTCGAGACCCAGTACTTC. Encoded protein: CASTPDRGLETQYF. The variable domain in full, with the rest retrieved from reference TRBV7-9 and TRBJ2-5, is DTGVSQNPRHKITKRGQNVTFRCDPISEHNRLYWYRQTLGQGPEFLTYFQNEAQLEKSRLLSDRFSAERPKGSFSTLEIQRTEQGDSAMYLCASTPDRGLETQYFGPGTRLLVL.

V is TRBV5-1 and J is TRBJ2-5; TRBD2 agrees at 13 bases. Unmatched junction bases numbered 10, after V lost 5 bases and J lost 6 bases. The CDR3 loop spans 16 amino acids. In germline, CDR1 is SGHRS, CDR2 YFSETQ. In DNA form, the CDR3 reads TGCGCCAGCAGGTCACCACTAGCGGGAGGGACGCAGACCCAGTACTTC. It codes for CASRSPLAGGTQTQYF.

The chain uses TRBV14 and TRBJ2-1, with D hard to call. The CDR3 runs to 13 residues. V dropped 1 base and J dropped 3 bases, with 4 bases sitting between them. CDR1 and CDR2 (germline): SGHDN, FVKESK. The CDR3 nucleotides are TGTGCCAGCAGCCAAGGCAGCTACAATGAGCAGTTCTTC. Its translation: CASSQGSYNEQFF.

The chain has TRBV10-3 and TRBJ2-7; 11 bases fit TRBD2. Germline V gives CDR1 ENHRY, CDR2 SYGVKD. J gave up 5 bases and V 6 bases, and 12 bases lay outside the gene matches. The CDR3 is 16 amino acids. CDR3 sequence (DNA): TGTGCCATCAGCCAACTAGCGGGAGAACGGGCCAACGAGCAGTACTTC. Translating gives CAISQLAGERANEQYF.

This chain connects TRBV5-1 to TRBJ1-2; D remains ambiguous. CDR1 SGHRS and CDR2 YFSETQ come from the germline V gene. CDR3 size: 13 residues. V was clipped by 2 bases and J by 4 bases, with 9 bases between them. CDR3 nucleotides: TGCGCCAGCAGCTTCGAGGGAAGCTATGGCTACACCTTC. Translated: CASSFEGSYGYTF.

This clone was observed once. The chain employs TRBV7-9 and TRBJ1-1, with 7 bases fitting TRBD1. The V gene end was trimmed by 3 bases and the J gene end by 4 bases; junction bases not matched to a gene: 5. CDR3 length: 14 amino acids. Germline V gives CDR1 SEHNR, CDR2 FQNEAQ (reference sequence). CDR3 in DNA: TGTGCCAGCAGCTTCCAGGGGGTTGGCACTGAAGCTTTCTTT. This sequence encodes CASSFQGVGTEAFF. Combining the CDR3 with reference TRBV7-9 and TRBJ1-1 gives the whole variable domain DTGVSQNPRHKITKRGQNVTFRCDPISEHNRLYWYRQTLGQGPEFLTYFQNEAQLEKSRLLSDRFSAERPKGSFSTLEIQRTEQGDSAMYLCASSFQGVGTEAFFGQGTRLTVV.

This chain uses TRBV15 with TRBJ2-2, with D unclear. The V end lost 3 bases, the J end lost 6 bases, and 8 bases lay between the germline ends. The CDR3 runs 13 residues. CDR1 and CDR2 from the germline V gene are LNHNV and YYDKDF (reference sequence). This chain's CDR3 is CATSRSTAGELFF. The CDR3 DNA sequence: TGTGCCACCAGCAGGTCTACGGCCGGGGAGCTGTTTTTT.

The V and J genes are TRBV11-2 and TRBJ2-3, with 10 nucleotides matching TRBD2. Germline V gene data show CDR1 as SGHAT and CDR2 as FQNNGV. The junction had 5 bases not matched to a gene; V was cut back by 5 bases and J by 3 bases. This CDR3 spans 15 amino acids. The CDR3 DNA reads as TGTGCCAGCAGCCCTTCTAGCGGGAGAACAGATACGCAGTATTTT. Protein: CASSPSSGRTDTQYF.

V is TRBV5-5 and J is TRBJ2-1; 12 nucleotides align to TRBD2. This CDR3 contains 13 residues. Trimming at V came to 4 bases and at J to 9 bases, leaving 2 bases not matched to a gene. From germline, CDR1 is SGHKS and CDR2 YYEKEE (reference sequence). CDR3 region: CASSRLAGVEQFF. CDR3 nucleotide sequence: TGTGCCAGCAGCCGACTAGCGGGAGTTGAGCAGTTCTTC.

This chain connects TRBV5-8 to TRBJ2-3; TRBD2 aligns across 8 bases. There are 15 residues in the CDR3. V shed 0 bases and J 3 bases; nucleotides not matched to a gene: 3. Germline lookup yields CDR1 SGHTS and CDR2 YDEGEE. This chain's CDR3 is CASSLVVAGTDTQYF. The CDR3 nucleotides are TGTGCCAGCAGCTTGGTAGTAGCGGGGACAGATACGCAGTATTTT. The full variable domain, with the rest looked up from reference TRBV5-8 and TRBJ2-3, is EAGVTQSPTHLIKTRGQQATLRCSPISGHTSVYWYQQALGLGLQFLLWYDEGEERNRGNFPPRFSGRQFPNYSSELNVNALELEDSALYLCASSLVVAGTDTQYFGPGTRLTVL.

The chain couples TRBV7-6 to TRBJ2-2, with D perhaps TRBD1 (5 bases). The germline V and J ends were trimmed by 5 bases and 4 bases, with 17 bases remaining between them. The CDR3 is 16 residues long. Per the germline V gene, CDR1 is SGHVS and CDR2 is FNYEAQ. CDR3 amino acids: CASSPTLSRGTGELFF. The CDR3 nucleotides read TGTGCCAGCAGCCCAACGCTCAGTAGGGGCACCGGGGAGCTGTTTTTT. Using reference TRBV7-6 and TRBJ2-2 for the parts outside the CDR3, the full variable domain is GAGVSQSPRYKVTKRGQDVALRCDPISGHVSLYWYRQALGQGPEFLTYFNYEAQQDKSGLPNDRFSAERPEGSISTLTIQRTEQRDSAMYRCASSPTLSRGTGELFFGEGSRLTVL.

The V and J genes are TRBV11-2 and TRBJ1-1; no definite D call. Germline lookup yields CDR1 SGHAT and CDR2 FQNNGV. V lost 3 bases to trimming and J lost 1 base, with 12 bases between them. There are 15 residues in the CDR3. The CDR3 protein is CASSLNYGRNTEAFF. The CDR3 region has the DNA TGTGCCAGCAGCTTGAATTACGGGAGGAACACTGAAGCTTTCTTT.

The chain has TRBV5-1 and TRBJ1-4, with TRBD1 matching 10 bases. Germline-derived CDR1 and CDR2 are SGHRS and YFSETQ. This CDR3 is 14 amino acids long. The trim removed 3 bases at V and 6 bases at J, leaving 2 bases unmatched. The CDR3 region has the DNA TGCGCCAGCAGCTCTGGGACAGGGGATGAAAAACTGTTTTTT. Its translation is CASSSGTGDEKLFF.

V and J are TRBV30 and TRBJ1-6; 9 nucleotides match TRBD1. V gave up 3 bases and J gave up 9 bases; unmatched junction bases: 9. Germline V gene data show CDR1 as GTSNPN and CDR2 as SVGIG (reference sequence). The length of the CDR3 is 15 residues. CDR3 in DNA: TGTGCCTGGAGCCCCCCGGGACAGGGAGTTTCACCCCTCCACTTT. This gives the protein CAWSPPGQGVSPLHF.

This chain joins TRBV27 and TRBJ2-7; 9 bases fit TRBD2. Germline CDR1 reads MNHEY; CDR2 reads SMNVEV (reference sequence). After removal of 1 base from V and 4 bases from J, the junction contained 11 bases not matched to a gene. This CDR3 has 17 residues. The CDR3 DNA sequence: TGTGCCAGCAGTTTATGGGGGAGTAGCGGGAGTGGATACGAGCAGTACTTC. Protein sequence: CASSLWGSSGSGYEQYF.

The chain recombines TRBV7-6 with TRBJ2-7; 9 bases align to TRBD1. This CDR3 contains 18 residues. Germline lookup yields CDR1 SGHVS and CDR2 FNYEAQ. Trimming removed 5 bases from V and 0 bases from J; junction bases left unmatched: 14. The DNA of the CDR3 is TGTGCCAGCAGCCCGAACTGGGACAGGGTCTCGAGCTCCTACGAGCAGTACTTC. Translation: CASSPNWDRVSSSYEQYF.

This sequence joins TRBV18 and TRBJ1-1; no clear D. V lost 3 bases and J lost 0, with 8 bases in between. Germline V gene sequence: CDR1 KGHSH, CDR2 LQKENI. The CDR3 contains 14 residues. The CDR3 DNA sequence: TGTGCCAGCTCACCCGAGGGTATGAACACTGAAGCTTTCTTT. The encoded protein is CASSPEGMNTEAFF.